The clone carrying this TCR beta chain was found many times. What it binds is not known. The entry originates in a study of T-cell reconstitution after alpha-beta-depleted transplantation in children. Unique molecular identifiers tagged the TCRbeta library. TCRdb analysed the PCR reads with MiXCR anew, one entry per CDR3 protein. The sample consists of hundreds of thousands of distinct CDR3 sequences, under 20% of them appearing once. The CDR3 is 15 amino acids. The germline V and J ends were trimmed by 0 bases and 5 bases, with 14 bases remaining between them. CDR1 is SGHRS, CDR2 YFSETQ, per germline. Broader study findings: Newly produced T cells mostly provided counts and TCRbeta diversity after one year, as hyperexpanded clones declined. Reports say that about two months after transplant, the alpha-beta T cells came out of several hundred graft clones that had expanded. High day-60 TCRbeta diversity in some patients came from surviving recipient T cells and thymic progenitors.

The chain is built from TRBV5-1 and TRBJ2-5; the D gene is possibly TRBD2 (5 bases). The sequence was obtained from a male patient aged 10 to 17 who had a stem cell transplant for acute lymphoblastic leukemia, so the T cells may come from the graft donor. The sequencing here drew on PBMCs, mostly from graft donor cells, taken 360 days after TCRalphabeta/CD19-depleted stem cell transplant. This chain's CDR3 is CASSLALLESETQYF. CDR3 DNA sequence: TGCGCCAGCAGCTTGGCCCTACTAGAATCGGAGACCCAGTACTTC.